The clone carrying this TCR beta chain has a handful of counts. Its antigen is currently unknown. V was pared by 5 bases and J by 9 bases, with 12 bases of the junction left unmatched. The germline V gene encodes CDR1 SGHAT and CDR2 FQNNGV. This CDR3 is built from 17 residues. The authors ran a second PCR of 7 to 11 cycles using a sample-barcoded 5' primer and a J-beta primer mix. A tag from a template-switch adaptor with 12 random nucleotides marked each cDNA molecule. Any given sample supplied a minimum of 2.5 million CDR3-containing paired-end reads. TCRdb called the 5' RACE reads again in MiXCR, with one record for every CDR3 protein. The sample records 1.5 million or so distinct CDR3 sequences, 42% being singletons. The data stem from a study of blood T cells in healthy people across ages. Findings and limits, study-wide: The study lacked donor CMV status, which possibly confounded expanded clonotype changes. A strong correlation was seen between TCR beta diversity and naive T cell percentage.

This receptor was identified in a woman aged 18-30 years in good health. The specimen sequenced was blood. This chain connects TRBV11-2 to TRBJ2-1; TRBD2 aligns across 14 bases. Written as DNA, the CDR3 is TGTGCCAGCAGCCTAGCCCTCGGACTAGCGGGAGGAGGTGAGCAGTTCTTC. Protein product: CASSLALGLAGGGEQFF.